These 14 T cell receptor beta chains share one sample of origin, sequenced in a study of identical twins. TCRdb processed the 5' RACE reads anew with MiXCR; each CDR3 protein has one entry. The sample shows 350,000 or so distinct CDR3 sequences, over 9% of them seen only once. These data also featured in a second study, about yellow fever vaccine responses in identical twins.

Specimen: CD8+ T cells sorted from blood. The receptors stem from a woman between 18 and 29 years old in good health.

There are a few counts of this clonotype. V and J are TRBV7-3 and TRBJ2-1, with TRBD2 matching 12 bases. The CDR3 contains 21 residues. V dropped 0 bases and J dropped 0; count of bases not matched to a gene: 12. Germline loops: CDR1 SGHTA, CDR2 FQGTGA. CDR3 loop: CASSLTPGASGRAGSYNEQFF. The CDR3 nucleotides read TGTGCCAGCAGCTTAACCCCAGGGGCTAGCGGGAGGGCCGGCTCCTACAATGAGCAGTTCTTC.

This clonotype was seen a handful of times. This chain uses TRBV3-1 with TRBJ2-3; TRBD2 is a possible D gene (6 bases). Germline V gene data show CDR1 as LGHDT and CDR2 as YNNKEL (reference sequence). Trimming took 1 base from V and 7 from J, leaving 18 bases between them. This CDR3 comprises 16 residues. As DNA, the CDR3 is TGTGCCAGCAGCCAAGTGCTGGGGGAGGCCTCATATACGCAGTATTTT. The encoded protein is CASSQVLGEASYTQYF.

The chain recombines TRBV12-3 or TRBV12-4 with TRBJ2-7, with 7 bases fitting TRBD2. This CDR3 spans 12 amino acids. The CDR3 loop is CVSSFGGSEQYV. The CDR3 DNA follows: TGTGTCAGCAGTTTCGGGGGGAGCGAGCAGTACGTC.

This clonotype was seen a few times. This chain connects TRBV9 to TRBJ1-1, with a possible D match to TRBD1 (5 bases). V lost 3 bases and J lost 1, with 16 bases in between. The CDR3 spans 16 residues. The germline CDR1 and CDR2 sequences are SGDLS and YYNGEE. The DNA of the CDR3 is TGTGCCAGCAGCGCCCCGGGAGGGACCGAGAACACTGAAGCTTTCTTT. This gives the protein CASSAPGGTENTEAFF.

The chain has TRBV12-3 or TRBV12-4 and TRBJ2-1; no clear D. The CDR3 sequence is 13 residues long. Trimming removed 1 base at V and 8 bases at J, with 9 bases between. For the CDR3, the DNA is TGTGCCAGCAGTTTAGTACTATTTGATGAGCAGTTCTTC. This translates into CASSLVLFDEQFF.

This rearrangement joins TRBV15 to TRBJ2-7, with no clear D. This CDR3 contains 15 residues. Trimming stripped 1 base from V and 3 bases from J, with 13 bases between. The germline gives CDR1 LNHNV, CDR2 YYDKDF (reference sequence). The CDR3 reads CATSRGPTEIYEQYV. CDR3 nucleotides: TGTGCCACCAGCAGAGGCCCAACAGAGATCTACGAGCAGTACGTC.

The chain employs TRBV6-1 and TRBJ1-1; D gene ambiguous. In germline, CDR1 is MNHNS, CDR2 SASEGT. V was shortened by 2 bases and J by 7 bases, with 14 bases between the two germline ends. There are 14 residues in the CDR3. The CDR3 is CASSEFLQNNEAFF. The CDR3, as DNA: TGTGCCAGCAGTGAATTTCTACAGAATAATGAAGCTTTCTTT.

A few counts support this clonotype. The chain combines TRBV7-6 with TRBJ2-3, with 13 bases matching TRBD2. The CDR3 covers 18 residues. Germline lookup yields CDR1 SGHVS and CDR2 FNYEAQ. V dropped 4 bases and J dropped 3; count of bases not matched to a gene: 10. This CDR3 is CASSSPGGLAGSTDTQYF. The CDR3 DNA follows: TGTGCCAGCAGCTCGCCCGGGGGACTAGCGGGGAGTACAGATACGCAGTATTTT.

This clonotype was found a few times. This chain's CDR3 is CAVAGQNEKLFF. The CDR3 DNA reads as TGTGCAGTGGCAGGGCAGAATGAAAAACTGTTTTTT. This sequence joins TRBV7-9 and TRBJ1-4; D is possibly TRBD1 (5 bases). The CDR3 runs 12 residues. CDR1 SEHNR and CDR2 FQNEAQ come from the germline V gene (reference sequence).

The V and J genes are TRBV4-1 and TRBJ2-1; 10 positions match TRBD2. Per germline, CDR1 MGHRA and CDR2 YSYEKL. Trimming at V came to 1 base and at J to 9 bases, leaving 12 bases not matched to a gene. The CDR3 runs 17 residues. This CDR3 is CASSQVPSGGAQGEQFF. The CDR3 DNA reads TGCGCCAGCAGCCAAGTTCCCAGCGGGGGGGCTCAGGGTGAGCAGTTCTTC.

The genes are TRBV20-1 and TRBJ1-4; maybe TRBD1 (6 bases). Trimming removed 0 bases from V and 6 bases from J, with 11 bases in between. The CDR3 is made up of 14 amino acids. CDR1 and CDR2 (germline): DFQATT, SNEGSKA (reference sequence). The CDR3 coding sequence is TGCAGTGCTAGAGATTCAGGGGAGTATGAAAAACTGTTTTTT. Residues: CSARDSGEYEKLFF.

The chain links TRBV7-9 to TRBJ2-5, with TRBD2 as a possible D gene (5 bases). Germline CDR1 reads SEHNR; CDR2 reads FQNEAQ (reference sequence). The CDR3 is made up of 14 amino acids. The V end lost 6 bases, the J end lost 5 bases, and 16 bases lay between the germline ends. The CDR3 nucleotides are TGTGCCAGCAGAGAAGACGGTCCGGGGGAGACCCAGTACTTC. Translation gives CASREDGPGETQYF.

This clonotype was counted ten times or more. The V gene is TRBV27, the J gene TRBJ2-3, with no clear D. CDR1 and CDR2 from the germline V gene are MNHEY and SMNVEV (reference sequence). The CDR3 spans 12 residues. The V end was cut by 5 bases, the J end by 6 bases, with 9 bases between. CDR3 nucleotides: TGTGCCAGCAGTCACTGGGCTGATACGCAGTATTTT. Amino acid sequence: CASSHWADTQYF.

This clonotype has only a few counts. The V gene is TRBV7-9, the J gene TRBJ1-5; TRBD1 is a possible D gene (5 bases). V was trimmed by 4 bases and J by 0 bases, leaving 16 bases between them. Looked up from germline, CDR1 is SEHNR and CDR2 is FQNEAQ (reference sequence). This CDR3 is 17 amino acids long. The CDR3 spells CASSSGPREYSNQPQHF. The CDR3 nucleotides are TGTGCCAGCAGCTCGGGACCGCGAGAATATAGCAATCAGCCCCAGCATTTT.